This T cell receptor beta chain is from a study of blood T cell repertoires in COVID-19. Background on the study: T cells, B-cell-depleted T cells, or PBMCs provided the cDNA or gDNA that served as material.

CDR1 LGHNA and CDR2 YSLEER come from the germline V gene. The CDR3 loop spans 14 amino acids. The V gene end was trimmed by 2 bases and the J gene end by 6 bases; junction bases not matched to a gene: 6. The repertoire was sequenced with immunoSEQ multiplex PCR; TCRdb's copy has only in-frame clones and lacks some. The profile shows hundreds of thousands of clones, over 80% of them singletons. Participants had their cohort set by participant-reported clinical history. The specimen was PBMCs or T cells enriched from blood (not recorded which). The J gene is TRBJ1-1, the V gene TRBV4-3, with TRBD1 matching over 7 bases. The TCR was taken from a young woman with acute COVID-19. The CDR3 bases are TGCGCCAGCAGCCAACTGACAGGGAATGCTGAAGCTTTCTTT. It codes for CASSQLTGNAEAFF.